The 19 T cell receptor beta chains presented below share a single source sample, sequenced in a study of cytomegalovirus exposure and HLA in healthy donors. With 60 Vbeta and 13 Jbeta primers, the PCR was carried out. Measured with immunoSEQ multiplex PCR; TCRdb has only the in-frame clones, and not every one. The sample holds 110,000 or so clones, around 77% seen once. The specimen was PBMCs. These receptor sequences come from a man aged 50 or older in good health and CMV-seropositive.

This chain uses TRBV9 with TRBJ2-3; D not certain. Per germline, CDR1 SGDLS and CDR2 YYNGEE. V lost 1 base, J lost 2 bases, and 8 bases lay in between. The CDR3 has 14 residues. The CDR3 sequence is CASSVISLTDTQYF. In nucleotides, the CDR3 is TGTGCCAGCAGCGTAATTTCACTCACAGATACGCAGTATTTT. Full variable domain (outside the CDR3, taken from reference TRBV9 and TRBJ2-3): DSGVTQTPKHLITATGQRVTLRCSPRSGDLSVYWYQQSLDQGLQFLIQYYNGEERAKGNILERFSAQQFPDLHSELNLSSLELGDSALYFCASSVISLTDTQYFGPGTRLTVL.

J is TRBJ1-6 and V is TRBV7-2; TRBD1 might be the D (6 bases). The V end lost 5 bases, the J end lost 6 bases, and 14 bases lay between the germline ends. CDR1 and CDR2 from the germline V gene are SGHTA and FQGNSA. The CDR3 covers 15 residues. CDR3 sequence: CASSATGGSNSPLHF. CDR3 sequence (DNA): TGTGCCAGCAGCGCGACAGGAGGTAGTAATTCACCCCTCCACTTT.

The chain recombines TRBV4-3 with TRBJ1-5; perhaps TRBD1 as D (5 bases). This CDR3 contains 15 residues. V was shortened by 0 bases and J by 7 bases, with 13 bases between the two germline ends. Germline V gene data show CDR1 as LGHNA and CDR2 as YSLEER. CDR3: CASSQDGGEGQPQHF. CDR3 sequence (DNA): TGCGCCAGCAGCCAAGACGGGGGGGAGGGCCAGCCCCAGCATTTT.

This chain links TRBV10-2 with TRBJ2-1; 9 bases align to TRBD2. Losses at the gene ends were 3 bases for V and 7 bases for J; bases not matched to a gene: 7. This CDR3 contains 15 residues. Germline V gene data show CDR1 as WSHSY and CDR2 as SAAADI. CDR3 in amino acids: CASSDQGLARNEQFF. For the CDR3, the DNA is TGCGCCAGCAGTGACCAAGGACTAGCGCGTAATGAGCAGTTCTTC.

This chain joins TRBV13 and TRBJ2-2; possible D gene TRBD2, 6 bases. Germline CDR1 PRHDT, CDR2 FYEKMQ (reference sequence). Between the trimmed V and J ends, which lost 7 bases and 3 bases, there was a span of 24 bases. The length of the CDR3 is 18 residues. The CDR3 here is CASTTNPLFGTHTGELFF. CDR3 coding DNA: TGTGCCAGCACCACCAATCCTCTTTTTGGGACTCACACCGGGGAGCTGTTTTTT.

J is TRBJ2-7 and V is TRBV13; 8 bases map to TRBD2. The CDR3 covers 15 residues. Germline CDR1 and CDR2: PRHDT and FYEKMQ (reference sequence). The J segment lost 0 bases and the V segment lost 5 bases, leaving 6 bases of the junction unmatched. CDR3 sequence: CASSPRRGDSYEQYF. In nucleotides, the CDR3 is TGTGCCAGCAGCCCCCGGCGGGGGGACTCCTACGAGCAGTACTTC.

This clone was detected only a few times. The CDR3 DNA reads as TGTGCCAGCAGCTTAGCCCTCACTAGCGGGGGGGAGACAGATACGCAGTATTTT. Protein: CASSLALTSGGETDTQYF. V and J are TRBV11-3 and TRBJ2-3; 13 bases agree with TRBD2. The CDR3 has 18 amino acids. The germline V gene encodes CDR1 SGHNT and CDR2 YENEEA. J was trimmed by 3 bases and V by 1 base; bases with no gene match: 7.

This clone showed up just a few times. The chain carries TRBV6-1 and TRBJ2-4; D ambiguous. Germline values: CDR1 MNHNS, CDR2 SASEGT. The CDR3 length is 15 residues. Trimming stripped 5 bases from V and 0 bases from J, with 11 bases between. The CDR3: CASSLSNTAKNIQYF. CDR3 DNA sequence: TGTGCCAGCAGTCTTTCAAACACAGCCAAAAACATTCAGTACTTC.

The CDR3: CASSQEMYRGDQPQHF. CDR3 DNA sequence: TGCGCCAGCAGCCAAGAGATGTACAGGGGGGATCAGCCCCAGCATTTT. The gene calls are TRBV4-3 and TRBJ1-5; 8 bases align to TRBD1. V was pared by 0 bases and J by 5 bases, with 6 bases of the junction left unmatched. The CDR3 is 16 amino acids. The germline V gene has CDR1 LGHNA and CDR2 YSLEER.

The chain uses TRBV27 and TRBJ2-7; 10 nucleotides agree with TRBD2. CDR1 is MNHEY and CDR2 is SMNVEV in the germline V gene (reference sequence). V was clipped by 5 bases and J by 4 bases; unmatched bases: 8. The length of the CDR3 is 15 residues. CDR3 sequence: CASSASSGSGYEQYF. DNA of the CDR3: TGTGCCAGCAGTGCATCTAGCGGGAGCGGGTACGAGCAGTACTTC.

The chain recombines TRBV9 with TRBJ2-5, with 7 positions matching TRBD1. The germline gives CDR1 SGDLS, CDR2 YYNGEE. The CDR3 contains 15 residues. The V and J ends lost 0 bases and 4 bases, in that order; junction bases with no gene match: 6. The CDR3 reads CASSVEGGNRETQYF. The DNA of the CDR3 is TGTGCCAGCAGCGTAGAAGGGGGCAACCGAGAGACCCAGTACTTC.

The chain couples TRBV5-4 to TRBJ1-1; 8 nucleotides align to TRBD1. The germline CDR1 and CDR2 sequences are SGHNT and YYREEE (reference sequence). The CDR3 runs to 16 residues. V lost 2 bases, J lost 0 bases, and 6 bases stayed unmatched. The CDR3 protein is CASSLDRGGVNTEAFF. The CDR3 DNA sequence: TGTGCCAGCAGCTTAGACAGGGGAGGGGTGAACACTGAAGCTTTCTTT. Combining the CDR3 with reference TRBV5-4 and TRBJ1-1 gives the whole variable domain ETGVTQSPTHLIKTRGQQVTLRCSSQSGHNTVSWYQQALGQGPQFIFQYYREEENGRGNFPPRFSGLQFPNYSSELNVNALELDDSALYLCASSLDRGGVNTEAFFGQGTRLTVV.

The V and J genes are TRBV11-3 and TRBJ1-2; 9 bases match TRBD1. The CDR3 consists of 16 residues. Germline V CDR1 and CDR2: SGHNT, YENEEA. V lost 5 bases to trimming and J lost 4 bases; unmatched junction nucleotides: 11. As DNA, the CDR3 is TGTGCCAGCAGCCCGTATTCGACAGGGGGAAGCTATGGCTACACCTTC. Protein sequence: CASSPYSTGGSYGYTF.

This clone was detected a few times. V gene TRBV5-1 combines with J gene TRBJ2-3; 11 bases are shared with TRBD2. The CDR3 contains 15 residues. Germline loops: CDR1 SGHRS, CDR2 YFSETQ. V shed 2 bases and J 3 bases; nucleotides not matched to a gene: 2. The CDR3 DNA reads as TGCGCCAGCAGCTTTAGCGGGGGGGCGACAGATACGCAGTATTTT. Protein sequence: CASSFSGGATDTQYF.

This clone was recorded a few times. V is TRBV7-9 and J is TRBJ1-1; 7 bases fit TRBD1. CDR3 length equals 14 residues. Germline V gene lookup returns CDR1 SEHNR and CDR2 FQNEAQ (reference sequence). J gave up 0 bases and V 3 bases, and 1 base lay outside the gene matches. CDR3 protein: CASSFTGVNTEAFF. CDR3 bases: TGTGCCAGCAGCTTCACAGGGGTGAACACTGAAGCTTTCTTT.

The chain has TRBV4-1 and TRBJ2-1, with 12 positions matching TRBD2. The CDR3 loop spans 17 amino acids. V was clipped by 4 bases and J by 8 bases; unmatched bases: 12. CDR1 is MGHRA, CDR2 YSYEKL, per germline. CDR3 sequence: CASSPSRTSGDGDEQFF. The DNA for the CDR3 is TGCGCCAGCAGCCCTTCCCGGACTAGCGGGGATGGCGATGAGCAGTTCTTC.

The chain employs TRBV5-4 and TRBJ2-1, with 12 bases matching TRBD1. V shed 3 bases and J 9 bases; nucleotides not matched to a gene: 4. Per germline, CDR1 SGHNT and CDR2 YYREEE (reference sequence). The length of the CDR3 is 14 residues. CDR3 sequence (DNA): TGTGCCAGCAGCTCGGGACAGGGGGCTGGTGAGCAGTTCTTC. It yields the protein CASSSGQGAGEQFF.

The chain uses TRBV28 and TRBJ2-5; D gene unclear. The germline V gene has CDR1 MDHEN and CDR2 SYDVKM. V was pared by 8 bases and J by 5 bases, with 12 bases between. The length of the CDR3 is 12 residues. The CDR3: CASRVVGETQYF. In DNA form, the CDR3 reads TGTGCCAGCCGGGTAGTTGGTGAGACCCAGTACTTC.

This clone has a single count. The chain uses TRBV7-9 and TRBJ2-3; 11 positions match TRBD2. This CDR3 spans 17 amino acids. V shed 1 base and J 4 bases; nucleotides not matched to a gene: 7. CDR1 and CDR2 from the germline V gene are SEHNR and FQNEAQ (reference sequence). The CDR3 DNA reads as TGTGCCAGCAGCTTAGTTGTAGCGGGGGGGGTCTCAGATACGCAGTATTTT. Its translation is CASSLVVAGGVSDTQYF.